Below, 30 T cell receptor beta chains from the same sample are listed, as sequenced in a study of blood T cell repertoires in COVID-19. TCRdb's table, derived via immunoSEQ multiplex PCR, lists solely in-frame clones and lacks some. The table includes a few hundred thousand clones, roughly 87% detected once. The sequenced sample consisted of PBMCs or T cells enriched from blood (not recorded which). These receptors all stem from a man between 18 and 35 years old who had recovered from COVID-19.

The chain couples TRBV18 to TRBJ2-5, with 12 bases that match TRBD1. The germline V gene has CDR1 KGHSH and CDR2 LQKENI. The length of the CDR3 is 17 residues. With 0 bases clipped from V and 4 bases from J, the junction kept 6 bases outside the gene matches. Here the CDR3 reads CASSPPFGTGGRETQYF. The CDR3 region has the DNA TGTGCCAGCTCACCACCGTTCGGGACAGGGGGCCGAGAGACCCAGTACTTC.

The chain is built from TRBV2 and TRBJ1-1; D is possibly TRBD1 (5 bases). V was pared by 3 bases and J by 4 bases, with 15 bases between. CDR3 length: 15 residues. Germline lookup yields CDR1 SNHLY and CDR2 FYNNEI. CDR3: CASSEGKGKATEAFF. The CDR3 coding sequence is TGTGCCAGCAGTGAGGGGAAGGGGAAGGCCACTGAAGCTTTCTTT.

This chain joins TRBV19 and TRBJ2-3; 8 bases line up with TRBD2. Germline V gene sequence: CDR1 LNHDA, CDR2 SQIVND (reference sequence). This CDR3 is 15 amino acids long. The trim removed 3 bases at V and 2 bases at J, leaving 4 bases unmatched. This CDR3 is CASSIDGRATDTQYF. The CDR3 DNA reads TGTGCCAGTAGTATTGACGGGAGGGCCACAGATACGCAGTATTTT.

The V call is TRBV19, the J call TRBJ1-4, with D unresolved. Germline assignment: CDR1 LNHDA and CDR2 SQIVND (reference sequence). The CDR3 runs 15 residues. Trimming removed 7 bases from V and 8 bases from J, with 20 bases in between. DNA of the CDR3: TGTGCCAGTATAGGTCTGGACGAGCGGGAGGAAAAACTGTTTTTT. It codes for CASIGLDEREEKLFF.

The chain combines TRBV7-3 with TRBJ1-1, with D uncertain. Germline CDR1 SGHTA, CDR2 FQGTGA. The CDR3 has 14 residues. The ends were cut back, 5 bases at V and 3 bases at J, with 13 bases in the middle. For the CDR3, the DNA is TGTGCCAGCAGCCAGACGTCGGCGGACACTGAAGCTTTCTTT. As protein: CASSQTSADTEAFF.

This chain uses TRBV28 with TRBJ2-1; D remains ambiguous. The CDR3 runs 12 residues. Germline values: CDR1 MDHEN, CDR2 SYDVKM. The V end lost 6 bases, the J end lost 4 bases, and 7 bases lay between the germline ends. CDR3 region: CASSFLYNEQFF. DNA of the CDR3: TGTGCCAGCAGCTTTCTTTACAATGAGCAGTTCTTC.

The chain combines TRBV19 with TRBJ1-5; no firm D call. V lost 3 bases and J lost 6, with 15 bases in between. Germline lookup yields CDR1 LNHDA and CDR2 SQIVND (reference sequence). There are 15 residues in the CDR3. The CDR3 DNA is TGTGCCAGTAGTATGATGGGCAGCGGGCTTCAGCCCCAGCATTTT. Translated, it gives CASSMMGSGLQPQHF. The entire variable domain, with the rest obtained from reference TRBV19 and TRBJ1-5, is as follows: DGGITQSPKYLFRKEGQNVTLSCEQNLNHDAMYWYRQDPGQGLRLIYYSQIVNDFQKGDIAEGYSVSREKKESFPLTVTSAQKNPTAFYLCASSMMGSGLQPQHFGDGTRLSIL.

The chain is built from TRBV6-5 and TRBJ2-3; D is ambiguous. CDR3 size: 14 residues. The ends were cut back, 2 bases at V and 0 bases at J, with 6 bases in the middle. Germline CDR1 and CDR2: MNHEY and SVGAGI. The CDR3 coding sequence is TGTGCCAGCAGTTACGGGCCCAGCACAGATACGCAGTATTTT. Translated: CASSYGPSTDTQYF.

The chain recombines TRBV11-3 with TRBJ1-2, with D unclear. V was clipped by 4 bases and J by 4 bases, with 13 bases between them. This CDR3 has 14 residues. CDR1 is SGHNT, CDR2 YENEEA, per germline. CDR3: CASSYRTPSYGYTF. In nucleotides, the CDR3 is TGTGCCAGCAGCTACCGGACTCCTTCCTATGGCTACACCTTC.

This chain's CDR3 is CASSEKRGGAFF. In nucleotides, the CDR3 is TGTGCCAGCAGTGAAAAAAGGGGTGGAGCTTTCTTT. The chain uses TRBV6-1 and TRBJ1-1; a weak D match, TRBD1 (5 bases). This CDR3 contains 12 residues. V dropped 2 bases and J dropped 10 bases, with 11 bases sitting between them. CDR1 is MNHNS, CDR2 SASEGT, per germline.

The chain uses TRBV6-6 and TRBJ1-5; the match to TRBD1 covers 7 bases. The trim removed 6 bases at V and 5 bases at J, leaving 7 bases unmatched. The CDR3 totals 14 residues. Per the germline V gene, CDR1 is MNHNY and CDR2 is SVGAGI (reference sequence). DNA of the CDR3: TGTGCCAGCAGGTCGGACAGGAGAGATCAGCCCCAGCATTTT. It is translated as CASRSDRRDQPQHF.

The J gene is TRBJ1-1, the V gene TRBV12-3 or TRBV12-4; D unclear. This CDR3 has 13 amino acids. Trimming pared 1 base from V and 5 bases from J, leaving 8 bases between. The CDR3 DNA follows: TGTGCCAGCAGTTTAGGCTCGAGGACTGAAGCTTTCTTT. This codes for CASSLGSRTEAFF.

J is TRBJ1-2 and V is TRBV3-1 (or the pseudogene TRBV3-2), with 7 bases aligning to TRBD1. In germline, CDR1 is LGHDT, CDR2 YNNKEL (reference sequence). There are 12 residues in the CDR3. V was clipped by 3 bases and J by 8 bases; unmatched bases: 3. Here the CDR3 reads CASSQTGWGYTF. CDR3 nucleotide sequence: TGTGCCAGCAGCCAGACAGGGTGGGGCTACACCTTC.

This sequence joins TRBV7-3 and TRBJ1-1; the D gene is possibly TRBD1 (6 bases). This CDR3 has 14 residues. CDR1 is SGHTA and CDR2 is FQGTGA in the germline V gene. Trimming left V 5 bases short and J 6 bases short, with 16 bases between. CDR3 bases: TGTGCCAGCAGCGAACAGGGCAAAACCCCTGAAGCTTTCTTT. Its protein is CASSEQGKTPEAFF.

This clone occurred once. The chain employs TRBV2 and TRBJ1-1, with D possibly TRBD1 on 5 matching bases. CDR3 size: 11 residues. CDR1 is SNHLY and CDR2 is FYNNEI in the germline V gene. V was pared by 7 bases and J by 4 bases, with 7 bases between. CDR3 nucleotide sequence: TGTGCCAGCACAGGGTTCACTGAAGCTTTCTTT. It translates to CASTGFTEAFF.

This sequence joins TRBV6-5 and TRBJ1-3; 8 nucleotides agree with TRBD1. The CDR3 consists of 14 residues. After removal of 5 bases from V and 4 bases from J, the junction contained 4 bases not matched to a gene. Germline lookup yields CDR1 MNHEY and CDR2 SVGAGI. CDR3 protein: CASSTGGTGNTIYF. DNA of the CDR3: TGTGCCAGCAGTACAGGGGGTACCGGAAACACCATATATTTT.

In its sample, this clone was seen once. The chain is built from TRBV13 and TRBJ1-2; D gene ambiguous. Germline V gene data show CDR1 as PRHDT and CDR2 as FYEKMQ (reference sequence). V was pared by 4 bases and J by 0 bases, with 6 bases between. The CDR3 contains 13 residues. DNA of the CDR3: TGTGCCAGCAGCTCTTCTCCTAACTATGGCTACACCTTC. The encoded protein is CASSSSPNYGYTF.

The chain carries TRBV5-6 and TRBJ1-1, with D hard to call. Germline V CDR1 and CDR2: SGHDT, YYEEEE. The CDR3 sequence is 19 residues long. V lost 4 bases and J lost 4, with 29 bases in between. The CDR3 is CASSPPGFSRGFLRTEAFF. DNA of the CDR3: TGTGCCAGCAGCCCACCAGGTTTTTCTCGGGGATTCCTCCGCACTGAAGCTTTCTTT.

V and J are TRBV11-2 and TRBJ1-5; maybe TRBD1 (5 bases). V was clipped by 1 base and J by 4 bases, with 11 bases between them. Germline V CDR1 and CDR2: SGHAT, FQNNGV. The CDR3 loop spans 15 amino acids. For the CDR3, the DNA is TGTGCCAGCAGCTTAGGATCAGGGAGGAATCAGCCCCAGCATTTT. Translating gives CASSLGSGRNQPQHF.

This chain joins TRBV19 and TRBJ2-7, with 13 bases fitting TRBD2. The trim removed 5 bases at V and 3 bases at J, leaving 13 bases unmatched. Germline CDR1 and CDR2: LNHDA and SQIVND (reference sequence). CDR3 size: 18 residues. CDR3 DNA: TGTGCCAGTAGTGGTGGGGCGATAGGACTAGCGGGAGTCTACGAGCAGTACTTC. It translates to CASSGGAIGLAGVYEQYF. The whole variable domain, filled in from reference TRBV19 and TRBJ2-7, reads DGGITQSPKYLFRKEGQNVTLSCEQNLNHDAMYWYRQDPGQGLRLIYYSQIVNDFQKGDIAEGYSVSREKKESFPLTVTSAQKNPTAFYLCASSGGAIGLAGVYEQYFGPGTRLTVT.

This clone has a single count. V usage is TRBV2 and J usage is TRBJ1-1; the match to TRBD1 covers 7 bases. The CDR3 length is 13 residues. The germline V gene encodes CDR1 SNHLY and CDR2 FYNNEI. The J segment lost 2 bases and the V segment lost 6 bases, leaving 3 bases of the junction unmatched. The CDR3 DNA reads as TGTGCCAGCAGACAGGGGTTCAACACTGAAGCTTTCTTT. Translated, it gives CASRQGFNTEAFF.

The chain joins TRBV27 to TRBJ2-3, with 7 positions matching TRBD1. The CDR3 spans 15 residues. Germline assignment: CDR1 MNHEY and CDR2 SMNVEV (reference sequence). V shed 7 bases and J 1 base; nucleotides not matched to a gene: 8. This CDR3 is CASKIRDRGTDTQYF. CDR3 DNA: TGTGCCAGCAAAATCCGGGACAGAGGCACAGATACGCAGTATTTT.

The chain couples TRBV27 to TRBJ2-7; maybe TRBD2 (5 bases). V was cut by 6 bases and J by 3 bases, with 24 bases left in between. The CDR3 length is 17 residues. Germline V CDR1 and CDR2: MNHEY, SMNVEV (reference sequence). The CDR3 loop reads CASSKGQPLVVGYEQYF. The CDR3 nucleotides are TGTGCCAGCAGCAAGGGTCAACCACTAGTAGTGGGCTACGAGCAGTACTTC.

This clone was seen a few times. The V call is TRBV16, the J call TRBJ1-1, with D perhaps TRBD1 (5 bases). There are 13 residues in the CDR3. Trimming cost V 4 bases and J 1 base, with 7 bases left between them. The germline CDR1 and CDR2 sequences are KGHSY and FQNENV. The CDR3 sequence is CASSPTENTEAFF. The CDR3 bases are TGTGCCAGCAGCCCGACAGAGAACACTGAAGCTTTCTTT. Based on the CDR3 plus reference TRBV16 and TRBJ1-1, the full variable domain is GEEVAQTPKHLVRGEGQKAKLYCAPIKGHSYVFWYQQVLKNEFKFLISFQNENVFDETGMPKERFSAKCLPNSPCSLEIQATKLEDSAVYFCASSPTENTEAFFGQGTRLTVV.

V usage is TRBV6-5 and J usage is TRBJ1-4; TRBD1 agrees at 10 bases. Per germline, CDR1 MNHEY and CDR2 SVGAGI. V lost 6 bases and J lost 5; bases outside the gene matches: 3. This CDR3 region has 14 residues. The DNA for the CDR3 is TGTGCCAGCAGAAAGGGACAGGGGAATGAAAAACTGTTTTTT. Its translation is CASRKGQGNEKLFF.

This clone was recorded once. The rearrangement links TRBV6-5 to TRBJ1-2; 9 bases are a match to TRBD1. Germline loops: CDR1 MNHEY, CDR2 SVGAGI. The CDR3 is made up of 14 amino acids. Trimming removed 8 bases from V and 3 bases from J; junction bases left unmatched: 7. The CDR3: CASDLGQGYYGYTF. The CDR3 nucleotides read TGTGCCAGCGATCTCGGACAGGGGTACTATGGCTACACCTTC.

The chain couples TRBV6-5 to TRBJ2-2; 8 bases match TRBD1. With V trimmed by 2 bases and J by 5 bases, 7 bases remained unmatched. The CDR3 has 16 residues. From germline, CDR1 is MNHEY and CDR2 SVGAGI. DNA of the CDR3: TGTGCCAGCAGTTACCCGAGGACAGGGAGGACCGGGGAGCTGTTTTTT. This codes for CASSYPRTGRTGELFF.

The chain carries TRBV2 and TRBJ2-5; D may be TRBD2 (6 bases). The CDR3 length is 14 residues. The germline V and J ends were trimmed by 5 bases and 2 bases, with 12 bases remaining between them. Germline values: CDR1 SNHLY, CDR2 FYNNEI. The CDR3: CASSKGLRQETQYF. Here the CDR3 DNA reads TGTGCCAGCAGTAAGGGACTGAGGCAAGAGACCCAGTACTTC. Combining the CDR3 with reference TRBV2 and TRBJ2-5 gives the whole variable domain EPEVTQTPSHQVTQMGQEVILRCVPISNHLYFYWYRQILGQKVEFLVSFYNNEISEKSEIFDDQFSVERPDGSNFTLKIRSTKLEDSAMYFCASSKGLRQETQYFGPGTRLLVL.

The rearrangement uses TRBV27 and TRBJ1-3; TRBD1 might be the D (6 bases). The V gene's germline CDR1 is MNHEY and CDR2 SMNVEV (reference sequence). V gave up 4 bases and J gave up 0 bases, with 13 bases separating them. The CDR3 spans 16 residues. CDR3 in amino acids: CASSSRTVSSGNTIYF. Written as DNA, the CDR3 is TGTGCCAGCAGTTCAAGGACAGTTAGCTCTGGAAACACCATATATTTT.

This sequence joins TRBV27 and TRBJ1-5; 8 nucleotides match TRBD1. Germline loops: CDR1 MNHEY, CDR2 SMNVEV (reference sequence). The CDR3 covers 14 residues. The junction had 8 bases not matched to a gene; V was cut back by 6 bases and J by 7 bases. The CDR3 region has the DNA TGTGCCAGCAGATATTCAGGGGGCTCCCAGCCCCAGCATTTT. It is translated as CASRYSGGSQPQHF.